Sequencing of this T cell receptor delta chain was carried out in a study of gamma-delta T cells after stem cell transplantation. TCRdb re-called the RT-PCR reads via CATT. The sample contains thousands of delta-chain clones, about 15% of which appear only once. This clone was observed a handful of times. This CDR3 comprises 21 residues. Looked up from germline, CDR1 is NSMFDY and CDR2 is ISSIKDK. V lost 0 bases and J lost 0; bases outside the gene matches: 15. This clonotype was sampled from a human donor. It is not recorded whose cells these are; they may come from a transplant donor. The chain couples TRAV29/DV5 to TRDJ3; 7 bases are a match to TRDD3. The sequencing sample was made of gamma-delta T cells. Written as DNA, the CDR3 is TGTGCAGCAAGCGCGAGGTACCTAAGGGATACAAGCTCCTGGGACACCCGACAGATGTTTTTC. This gives the protein CAASARYLRDTSSWDTRQMFF.